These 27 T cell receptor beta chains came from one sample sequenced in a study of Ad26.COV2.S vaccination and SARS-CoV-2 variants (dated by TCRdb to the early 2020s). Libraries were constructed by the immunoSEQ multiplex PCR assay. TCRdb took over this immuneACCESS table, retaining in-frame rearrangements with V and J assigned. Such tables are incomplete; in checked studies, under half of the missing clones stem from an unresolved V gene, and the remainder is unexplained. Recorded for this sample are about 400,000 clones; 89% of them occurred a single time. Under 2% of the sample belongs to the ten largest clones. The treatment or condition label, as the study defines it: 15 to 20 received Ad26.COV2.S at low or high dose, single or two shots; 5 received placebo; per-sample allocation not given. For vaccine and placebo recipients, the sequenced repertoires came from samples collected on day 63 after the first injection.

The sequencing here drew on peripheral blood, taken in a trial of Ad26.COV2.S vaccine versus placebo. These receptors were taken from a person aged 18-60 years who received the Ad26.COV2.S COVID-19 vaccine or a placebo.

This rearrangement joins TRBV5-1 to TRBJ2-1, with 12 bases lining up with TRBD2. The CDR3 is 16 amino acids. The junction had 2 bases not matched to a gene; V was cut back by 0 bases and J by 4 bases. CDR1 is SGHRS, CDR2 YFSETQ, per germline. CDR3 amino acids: CASSLGLAGVYNEQFF. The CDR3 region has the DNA TGCGCCAGCAGCTTGGGACTAGCGGGAGTGTACAATGAGCAGTTCTTC.

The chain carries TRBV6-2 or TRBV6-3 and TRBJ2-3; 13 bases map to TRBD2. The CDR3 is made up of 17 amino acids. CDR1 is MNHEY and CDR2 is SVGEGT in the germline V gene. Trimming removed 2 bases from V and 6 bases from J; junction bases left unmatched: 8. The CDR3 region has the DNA TGTGCCAGCAGTTACCAAGGACTAGCGGGAGTAACCGATACGCAGTATTTT. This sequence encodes CASSYQGLAGVTDTQYF.

The CDR3 is CASSWTSYNEQFF. The CDR3 nucleotides are TGTGCCAGCAGCTGGACTAGCTACAATGAGCAGTTCTTC. The chain combines TRBV7-2 with TRBJ2-1; 7 bases are shared with TRBD2. CDR3 length: 13 residues. J was trimmed by 3 bases and V by 4 bases; bases with no gene match: 0. Per the germline V gene, CDR1 is SGHTA and CDR2 is FQGNSA.

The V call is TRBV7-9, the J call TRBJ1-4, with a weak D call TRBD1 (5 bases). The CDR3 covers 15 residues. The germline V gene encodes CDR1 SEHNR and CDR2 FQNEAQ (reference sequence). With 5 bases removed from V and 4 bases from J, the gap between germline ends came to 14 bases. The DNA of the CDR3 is TGTGCCAGCAGCCCTGGGGCAGGGAGTAATGAAAAACTGTTTTTT. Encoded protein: CASSPGAGSNEKLFF.

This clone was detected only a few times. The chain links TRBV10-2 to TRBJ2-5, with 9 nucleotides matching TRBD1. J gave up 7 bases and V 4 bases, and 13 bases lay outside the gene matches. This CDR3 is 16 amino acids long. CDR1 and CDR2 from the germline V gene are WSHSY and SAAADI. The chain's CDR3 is CASSGLGQGGKWTQYF. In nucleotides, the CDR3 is TGCGCCAGCAGTGGGCTGGGACAGGGTGGAAAGTGGACCCAGTACTTC.

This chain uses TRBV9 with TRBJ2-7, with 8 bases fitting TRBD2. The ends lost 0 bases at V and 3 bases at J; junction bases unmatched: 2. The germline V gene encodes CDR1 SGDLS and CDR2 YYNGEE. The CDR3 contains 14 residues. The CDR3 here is CASSVAAGDYEQYF. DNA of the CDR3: TGTGCCAGCAGCGTAGCAGCGGGGGACTACGAGCAGTACTTC.

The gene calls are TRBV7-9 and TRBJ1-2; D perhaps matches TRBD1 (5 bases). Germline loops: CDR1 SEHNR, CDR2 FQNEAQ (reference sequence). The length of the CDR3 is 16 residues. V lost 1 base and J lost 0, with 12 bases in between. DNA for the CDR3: TGTGCCAGCAGCTTAGAGGGGACGCGAGCTAACTATGGCTACACCTTC. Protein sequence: CASSLEGTRANYGYTF.

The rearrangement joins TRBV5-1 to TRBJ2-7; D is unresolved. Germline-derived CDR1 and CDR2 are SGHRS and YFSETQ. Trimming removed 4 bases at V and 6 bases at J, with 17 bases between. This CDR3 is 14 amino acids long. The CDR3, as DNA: TGCGCCAGCAGCCCCAAAGGATCGATGGGCGAGCAGTACTTC. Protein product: CASSPKGSMGEQYF.

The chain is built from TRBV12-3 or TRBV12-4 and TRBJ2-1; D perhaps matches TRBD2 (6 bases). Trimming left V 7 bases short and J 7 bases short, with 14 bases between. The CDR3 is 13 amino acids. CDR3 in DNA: TGTGCCAGCACCCAAACTAGCAGGAATGAGCAGTTCTTC. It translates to CASTQTSRNEQFF.

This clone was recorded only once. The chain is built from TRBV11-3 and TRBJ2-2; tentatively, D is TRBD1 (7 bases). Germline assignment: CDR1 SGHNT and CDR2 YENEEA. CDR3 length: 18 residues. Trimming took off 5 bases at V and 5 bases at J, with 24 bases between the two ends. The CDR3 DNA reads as TGTGCCAGCAGCAAAGGCCGGGGACGACAGGGACTGACCGGGGAGCTGTTTTTT. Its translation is CASSKGRGRQGLTGELFF. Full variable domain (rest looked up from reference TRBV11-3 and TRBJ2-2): EAGVVQSPRYKIIEKKQPVAFWCNPISGHNTLYWYLQNLGQGPELLIRYENEEAVDDSQLPKDRFSAERLKGVDSTLKIQPAELGDSAVYLCASSKGRGRQGLTGELFFGEGSRLTVL.

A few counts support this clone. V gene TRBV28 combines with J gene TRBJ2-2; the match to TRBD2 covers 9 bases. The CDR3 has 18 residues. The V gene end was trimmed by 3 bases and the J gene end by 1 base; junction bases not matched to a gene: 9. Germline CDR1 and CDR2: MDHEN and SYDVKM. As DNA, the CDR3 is TGTGCCAGCAGTTTCGCTAGCGGGATCCCGTTGAACACCGGGGAGCTGTTTTTT. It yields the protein CASSFASGIPLNTGELFF.

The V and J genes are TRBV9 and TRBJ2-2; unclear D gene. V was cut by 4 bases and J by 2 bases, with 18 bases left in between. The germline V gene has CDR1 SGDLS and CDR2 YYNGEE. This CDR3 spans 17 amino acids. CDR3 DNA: TGTGCCAGCAGCCCCGCCTGGTGGAGCATCAACACCGGGGAGCTGTTTTTT. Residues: CASSPAWWSINTGELFF.

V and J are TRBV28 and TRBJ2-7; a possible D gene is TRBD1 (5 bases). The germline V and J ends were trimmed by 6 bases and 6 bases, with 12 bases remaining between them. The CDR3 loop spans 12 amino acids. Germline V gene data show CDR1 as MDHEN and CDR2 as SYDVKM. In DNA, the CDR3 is TGTGCCAGCAGCCAGGGCTGGGGCGAGCAGTACTTC. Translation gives CASSQGWGEQYF.

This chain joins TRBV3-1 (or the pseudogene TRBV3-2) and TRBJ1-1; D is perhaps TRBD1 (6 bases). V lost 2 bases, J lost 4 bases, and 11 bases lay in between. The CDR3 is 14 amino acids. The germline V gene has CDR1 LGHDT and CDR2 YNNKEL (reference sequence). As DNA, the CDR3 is TGTGCCAGCAGCCAAAAATGGGGGCGCACTGAAGCTTTCTTT. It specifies CASSQKWGRTEAFF.

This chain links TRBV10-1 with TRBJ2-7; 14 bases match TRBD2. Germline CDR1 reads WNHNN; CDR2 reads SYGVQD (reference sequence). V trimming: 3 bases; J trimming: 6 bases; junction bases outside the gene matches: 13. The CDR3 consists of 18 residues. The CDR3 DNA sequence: TGCGCCAGCAGTGACTCTGGACTAGCGGGAGGAGGAAATTTCGAGCAGTACTTC. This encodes CASSDSGLAGGGNFEQYF.

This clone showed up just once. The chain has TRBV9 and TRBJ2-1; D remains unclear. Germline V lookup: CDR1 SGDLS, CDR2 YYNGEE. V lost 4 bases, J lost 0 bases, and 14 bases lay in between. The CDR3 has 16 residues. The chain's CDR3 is CASSNAAGNSYNEQFF. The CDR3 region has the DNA TGTGCCAGCAGCAACGCGGCAGGCAACTCCTACAATGAGCAGTTCTTC. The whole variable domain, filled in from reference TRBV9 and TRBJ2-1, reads DSGVTQTPKHLITATGQRVTLRCSPRSGDLSVYWYQQSLDQGLQFLIQYYNGEERAKGNILERFSAQQFPDLHSELNLSSLELGDSALYFCASSNAAGNSYNEQFFGPGTRLTVL.

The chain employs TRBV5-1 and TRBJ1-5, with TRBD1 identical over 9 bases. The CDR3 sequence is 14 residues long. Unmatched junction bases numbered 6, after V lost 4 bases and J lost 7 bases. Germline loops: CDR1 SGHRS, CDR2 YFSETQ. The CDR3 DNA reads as TGCGCCAGCAGCGCACGACAGGGGGACCAGCCCCAGCATTTT. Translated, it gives CASSARQGDQPQHF.

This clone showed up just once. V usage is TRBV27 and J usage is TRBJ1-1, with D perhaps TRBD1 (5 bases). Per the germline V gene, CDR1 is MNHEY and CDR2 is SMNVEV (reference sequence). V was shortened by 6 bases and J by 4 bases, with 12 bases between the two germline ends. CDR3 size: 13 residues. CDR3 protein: CASRPGGGTEAFF. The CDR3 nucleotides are TGTGCCAGCAGGCCGGGGGGAGGCACTGAAGCTTTCTTT.

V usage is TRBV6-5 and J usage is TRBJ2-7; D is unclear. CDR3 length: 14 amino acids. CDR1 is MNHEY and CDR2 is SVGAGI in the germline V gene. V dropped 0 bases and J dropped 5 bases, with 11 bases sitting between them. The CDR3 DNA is TGTGCCAGCAGTTACTCCAGAGGTAGAGACGAGCAGTACTTC. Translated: CASSYSRGRDEQYF.

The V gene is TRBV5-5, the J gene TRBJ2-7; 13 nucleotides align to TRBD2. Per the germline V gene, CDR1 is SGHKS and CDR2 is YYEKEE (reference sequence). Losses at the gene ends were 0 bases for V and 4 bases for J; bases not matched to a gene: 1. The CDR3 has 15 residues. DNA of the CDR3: TGTGCCAGCAGCTTGGGACTAGCGGGAGGTTACGAGCAGTACTTC. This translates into CASSLGLAGGYEQYF. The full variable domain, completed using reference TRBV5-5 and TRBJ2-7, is DAGVTQSPTHLIKTRGQQVTLRCSPISGHKSVSWYQQVLGQGPQFIFQYYEKEERGRGNFPDRFSARQFPNYSSELNVNALLLGDSALYLCASSLGLAGGYEQYFGPGTRLTVT.

The CDR3 here is CASSWGTGDTGELFF. The CDR3 DNA follows: TGTGCCAGCAGTTGGGGGACAGGGGACACCGGGGAGCTGTTTTTT. The V call is TRBV28, the J call TRBJ2-2, with 10 bases lining up with TRBD1. The CDR3 is 15 amino acids. Per germline, CDR1 MDHEN and CDR2 SYDVKM. V lost 4 bases, J lost 3 bases, and 2 bases stayed unmatched.

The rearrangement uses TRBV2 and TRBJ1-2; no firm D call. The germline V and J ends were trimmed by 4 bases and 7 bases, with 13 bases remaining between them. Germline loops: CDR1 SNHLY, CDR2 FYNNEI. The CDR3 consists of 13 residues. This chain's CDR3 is CASSVLLGGGYTF. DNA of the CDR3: TGTGCCAGCAGTGTTCTCTTGGGAGGTGGCTACACCTTC.

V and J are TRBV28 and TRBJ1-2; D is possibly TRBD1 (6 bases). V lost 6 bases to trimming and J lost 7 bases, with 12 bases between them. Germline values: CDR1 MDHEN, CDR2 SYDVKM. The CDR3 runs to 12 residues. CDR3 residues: CASRDSVAGYTF. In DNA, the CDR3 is TGTGCCAGCAGGGACAGTGTAGCTGGCTACACCTTC.

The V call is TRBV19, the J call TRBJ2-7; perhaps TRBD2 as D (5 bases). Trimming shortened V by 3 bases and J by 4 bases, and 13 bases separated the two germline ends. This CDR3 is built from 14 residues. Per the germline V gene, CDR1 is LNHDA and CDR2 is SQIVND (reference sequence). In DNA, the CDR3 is TGTGCCAGTAGTATTGGCGGGCTAGCTTACGAGCAGTACTTC. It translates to CASSIGGLAYEQYF.

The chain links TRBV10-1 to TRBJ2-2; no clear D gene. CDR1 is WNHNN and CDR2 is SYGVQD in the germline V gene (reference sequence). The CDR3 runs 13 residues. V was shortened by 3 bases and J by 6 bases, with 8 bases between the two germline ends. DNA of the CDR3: TGCGCCAGCAGTGATATAGCTCCCGGGGAGCTGTTTTTT. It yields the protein CASSDIAPGELFF.

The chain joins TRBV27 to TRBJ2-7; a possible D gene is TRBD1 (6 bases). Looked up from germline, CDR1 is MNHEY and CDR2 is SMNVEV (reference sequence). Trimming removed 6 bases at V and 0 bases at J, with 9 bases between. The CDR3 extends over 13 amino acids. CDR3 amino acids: CASRGTSSYEQYF. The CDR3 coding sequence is TGTGCCAGCAGGGGGACAAGCTCCTACGAGCAGTACTTC.

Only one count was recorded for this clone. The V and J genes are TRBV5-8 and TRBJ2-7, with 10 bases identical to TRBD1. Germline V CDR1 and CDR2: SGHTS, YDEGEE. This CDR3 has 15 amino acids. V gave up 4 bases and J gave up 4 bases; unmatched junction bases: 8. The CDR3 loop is CASSPTGTGVYEQYF. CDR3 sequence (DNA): TGTGCCAGCAGCCCGACCGGGACAGGGGTGTACGAGCAGTACTTC.